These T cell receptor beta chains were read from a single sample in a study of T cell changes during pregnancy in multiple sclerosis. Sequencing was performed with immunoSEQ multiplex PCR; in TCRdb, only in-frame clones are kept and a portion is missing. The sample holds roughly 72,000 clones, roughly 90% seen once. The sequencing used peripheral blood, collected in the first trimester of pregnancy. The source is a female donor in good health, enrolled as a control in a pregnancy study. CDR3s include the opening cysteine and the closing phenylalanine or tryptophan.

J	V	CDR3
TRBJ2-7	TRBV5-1	CASSLAGGDMQQYF
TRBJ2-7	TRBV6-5	CASRSGTATGEQYF
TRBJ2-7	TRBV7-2	CASSLGVAGGAGYEQYF
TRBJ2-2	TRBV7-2	CASSLSGRGNTGELFF
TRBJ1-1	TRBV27	CASVGTGGWSTEAFF
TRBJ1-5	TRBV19	CASSIFLAGDQPQHF
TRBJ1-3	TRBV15	CATSRDLIQGYSGNTIYF
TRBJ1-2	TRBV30	CAWRLEGANYGYTF
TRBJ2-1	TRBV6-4	CASSEAGAGEGNEQFF
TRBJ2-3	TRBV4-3	CASSQAEVQHTDTQYF
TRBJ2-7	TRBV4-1	CASSQDRAYEQYF
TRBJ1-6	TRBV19	CASSIQGLSPLHF
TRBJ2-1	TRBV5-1	CASSSPATGGFEQFF
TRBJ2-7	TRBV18	CASSQTTGPYEQYF
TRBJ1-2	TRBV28	CASSLTTNYGYTF
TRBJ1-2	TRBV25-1	CASSDRHLPPNYGYTF
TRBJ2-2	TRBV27	CATTLAPGTGELFF
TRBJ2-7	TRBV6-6	CASRTSGRTDEQYF
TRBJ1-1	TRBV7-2	CASSLAGQGNTEAFF
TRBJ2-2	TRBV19	CASSIDPDRVNTGELFF
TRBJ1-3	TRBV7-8	CASSSSTGISGNTIYF
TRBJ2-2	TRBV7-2	CASSSRQVNTGELFF
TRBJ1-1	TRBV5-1	CASSGEGDTEAFF
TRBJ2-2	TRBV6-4	CASSDRGNTGELFF
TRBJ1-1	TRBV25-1	CASSDMGQGILSTEAFF
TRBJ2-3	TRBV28	CATKPGLAVDTQYF
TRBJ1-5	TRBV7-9	CASSAGGRGNQPQHF
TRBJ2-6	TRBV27	CASSLRPQGAVSGANVLTF
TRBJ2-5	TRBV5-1	CASSLATGGLQETQYF
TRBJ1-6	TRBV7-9	CASSSTGTGSSPLHF
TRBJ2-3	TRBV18	CASSPTGSSDTQYF
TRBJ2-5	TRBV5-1	CASSLTGGNQETQYF
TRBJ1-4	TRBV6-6	CASSYAPYEKLFF
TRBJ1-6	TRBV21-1	CASSRGDRGQDSPLHF
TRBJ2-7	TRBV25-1	CASSIPGQSYYEQYF
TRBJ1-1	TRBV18	CASSTNSGYDTEAFF
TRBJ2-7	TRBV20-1	CSARRGYEQYF
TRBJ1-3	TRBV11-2	CASTIQGHSGNTIYF
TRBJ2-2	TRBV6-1	CASSEKSRGTGELFF
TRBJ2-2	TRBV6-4	CASSRLAGVPGELFF
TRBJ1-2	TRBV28	CATMTGPNYGYTF
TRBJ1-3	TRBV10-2	CASIPRQGGNTIYF
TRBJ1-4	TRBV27	CASKGGRGEKLFF
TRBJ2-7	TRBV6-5	CASRTGTGGREQYF
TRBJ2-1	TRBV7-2	CASSRDSAGLNEQFF
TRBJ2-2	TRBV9	CASSASTGELFF
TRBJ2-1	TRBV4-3	CASSVGGTYNEQFF
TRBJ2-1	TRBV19	CASSRGAPLYNEQFF
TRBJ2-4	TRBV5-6	CASSFRTVGNIQYF
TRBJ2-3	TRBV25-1	CASSEAGGIETDTQYF
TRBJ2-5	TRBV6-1	CASSETSGGAETQYF
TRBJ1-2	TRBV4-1	CASSQDRERYGYTF
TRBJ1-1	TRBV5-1	CASSEQENTEAFF
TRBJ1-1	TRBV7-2	CASSPGQVLEAFF